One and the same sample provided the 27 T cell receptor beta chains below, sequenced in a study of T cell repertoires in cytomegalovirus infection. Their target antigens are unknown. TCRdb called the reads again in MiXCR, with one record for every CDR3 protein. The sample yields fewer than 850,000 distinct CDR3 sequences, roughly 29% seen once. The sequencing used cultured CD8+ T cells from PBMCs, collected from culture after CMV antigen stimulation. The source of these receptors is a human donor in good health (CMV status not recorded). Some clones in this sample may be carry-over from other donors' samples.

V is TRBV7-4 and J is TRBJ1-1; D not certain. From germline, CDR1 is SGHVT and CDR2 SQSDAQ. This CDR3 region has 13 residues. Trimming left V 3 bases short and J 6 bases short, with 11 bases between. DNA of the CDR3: TGTGCCAGCAGCTTCTTAGGTATTGCTGAAGCTTTCTTT. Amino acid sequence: CASSFLGIAEAFF. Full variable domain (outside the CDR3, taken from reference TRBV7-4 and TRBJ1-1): GAGVSQSPRYKVAKRGRDVALRCDSISGHVTLYWYRQTLGQGSEVLTYSQSDAQRDKSGRPSGRFSAERPERSVSTLKIQRTEQGDSAVYLCASSFLGIAEAFFGQGTRLTVV.

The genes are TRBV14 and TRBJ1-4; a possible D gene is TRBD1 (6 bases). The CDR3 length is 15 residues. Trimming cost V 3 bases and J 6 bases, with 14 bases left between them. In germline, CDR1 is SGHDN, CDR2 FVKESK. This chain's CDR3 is CASSQATGLDEKLFF. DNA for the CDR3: TGTGCCAGCAGCCAGGCGACAGGACTTGATGAAAAACTGTTTTTT. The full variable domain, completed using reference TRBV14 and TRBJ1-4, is EAGVTQFPSHSVIEKGQTVTLRCDPISGHDNLYWYRRVMGKEIKFLLHFVKESKQDESGMPNNRFLAERTGGTYSTLKVQPAELEDSGVYFCASSQATGLDEKLFFGSGTQLSVL.

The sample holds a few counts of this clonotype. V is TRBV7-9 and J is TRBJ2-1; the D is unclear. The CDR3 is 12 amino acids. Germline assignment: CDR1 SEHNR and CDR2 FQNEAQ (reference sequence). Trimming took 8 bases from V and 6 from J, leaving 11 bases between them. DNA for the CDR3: TGTGCCAGCCTGGCGCCGACCAATGAGCAGTTCTTC. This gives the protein CASLAPTNEQFF.

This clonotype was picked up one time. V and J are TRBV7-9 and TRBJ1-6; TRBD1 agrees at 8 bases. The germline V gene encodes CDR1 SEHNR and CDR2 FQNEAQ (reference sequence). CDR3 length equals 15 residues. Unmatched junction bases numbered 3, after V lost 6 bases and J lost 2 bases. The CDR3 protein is CASSPGGPYNSPLHF. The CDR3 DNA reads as TGTGCCAGCAGTCCAGGGGGCCCCTATAATTCACCCCTCCACTTT.

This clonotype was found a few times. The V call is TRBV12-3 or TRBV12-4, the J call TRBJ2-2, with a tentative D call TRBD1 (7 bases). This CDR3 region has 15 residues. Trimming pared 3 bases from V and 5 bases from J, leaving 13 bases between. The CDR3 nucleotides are TGTGCCAGCAGTTTTTTCCCAGGGGGGACCGGGGAGCTGTTTTTT. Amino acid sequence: CASSFFPGGTGELFF.

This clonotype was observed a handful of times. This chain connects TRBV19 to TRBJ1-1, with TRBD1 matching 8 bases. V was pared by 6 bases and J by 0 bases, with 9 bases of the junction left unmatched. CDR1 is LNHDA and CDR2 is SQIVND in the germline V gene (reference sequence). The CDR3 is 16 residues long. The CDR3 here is CASSPVGTGMNTEAFF. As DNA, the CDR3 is TGTGCCAGTAGCCCCGTGGGGACAGGCATGAACACTGAAGCTTTCTTT.

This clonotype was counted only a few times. This chain's CDR3 is CASSLARDYEQYV. As DNA, the CDR3 is TGTGCCAGCAGTTTAGCCAGGGACTACGAGCAGTACGTC. This chain connects TRBV12-3 or TRBV12-4 to TRBJ2-7, with D possibly being TRBD1 (5 bases). V lost 0 bases and J 3 bases, leaving 6 bases between the germline ends. The CDR3 extends over 13 amino acids.

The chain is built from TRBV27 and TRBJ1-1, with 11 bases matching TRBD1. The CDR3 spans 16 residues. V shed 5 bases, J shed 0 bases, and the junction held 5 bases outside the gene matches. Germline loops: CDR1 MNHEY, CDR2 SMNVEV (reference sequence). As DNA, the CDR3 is TGTGCCAGCAGTCCCTCGGGACAGGGGGTGAACACTGAAGCTTTCTTT. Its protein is CASSPSGQGVNTEAFF.

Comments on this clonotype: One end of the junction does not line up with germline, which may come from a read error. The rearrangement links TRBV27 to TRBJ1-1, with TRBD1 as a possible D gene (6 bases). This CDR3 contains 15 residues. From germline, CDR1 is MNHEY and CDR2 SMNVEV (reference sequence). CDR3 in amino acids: CASSISGDGSTEAFF. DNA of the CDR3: TGTGCCAGCAGTATATCAGGGGATGGGAGCACTGAAGCTTTCTTT.

The CDR3 sequence is CASSTRQGRNEKLFF. The CDR3 bases are TGTGCCAGCAGCACTCGACAGGGAAGAAATGAAAAACTGTTTTTT. The chain is built from TRBV13 and TRBJ1-4; TRBD1 matches 7 bases. The CDR3 contains 15 residues. Germline-derived CDR1 and CDR2 are PRHDT and FYEKMQ (reference sequence). The V and J ends lost 5 bases and 5 bases, in that order; junction bases with no gene match: 8.

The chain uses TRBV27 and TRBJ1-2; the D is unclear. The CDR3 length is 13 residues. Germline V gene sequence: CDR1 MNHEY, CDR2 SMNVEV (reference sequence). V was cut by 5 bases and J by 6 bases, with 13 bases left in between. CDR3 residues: CASSGLTSDGYTF. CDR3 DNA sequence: TGTGCCAGCAGTGGACTGACCTCGGATGGCTACACCTTC.

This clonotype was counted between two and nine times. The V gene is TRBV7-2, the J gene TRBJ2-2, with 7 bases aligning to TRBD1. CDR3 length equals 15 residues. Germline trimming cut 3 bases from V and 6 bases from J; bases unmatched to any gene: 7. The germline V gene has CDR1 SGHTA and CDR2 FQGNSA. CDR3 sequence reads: CASSFPGQLAGELFF. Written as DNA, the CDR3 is TGTGCCAGCAGCTTCCCGGGACAGTTAGCCGGGGAGCTGTTTTTT.

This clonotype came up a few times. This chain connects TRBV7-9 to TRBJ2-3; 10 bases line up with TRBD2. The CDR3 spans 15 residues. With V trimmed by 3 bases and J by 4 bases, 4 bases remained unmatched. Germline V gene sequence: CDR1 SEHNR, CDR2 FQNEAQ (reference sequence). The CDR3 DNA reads TGTGCCAGCAGCTTTAGCGGGGGGCCATCAGATACGCAGTATTTT. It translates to CASSFSGGPSDTQYF.

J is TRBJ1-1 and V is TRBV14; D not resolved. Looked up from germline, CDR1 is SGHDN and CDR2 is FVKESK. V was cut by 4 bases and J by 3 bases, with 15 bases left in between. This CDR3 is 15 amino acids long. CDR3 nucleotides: TGTGCCAGCAGCCCCCCGGGTCGACGGTACACTGAAGCTTTCTTT. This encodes CASSPPGRRYTEAFF.

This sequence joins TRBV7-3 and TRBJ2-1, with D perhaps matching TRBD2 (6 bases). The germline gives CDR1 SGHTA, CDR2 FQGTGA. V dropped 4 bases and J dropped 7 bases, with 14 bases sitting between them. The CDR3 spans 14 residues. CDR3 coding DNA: TGTGCCAGCAGCTCGGCGGGCGGACTAAATGAGCAGTTCTTC. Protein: CASSSAGGLNEQFF.

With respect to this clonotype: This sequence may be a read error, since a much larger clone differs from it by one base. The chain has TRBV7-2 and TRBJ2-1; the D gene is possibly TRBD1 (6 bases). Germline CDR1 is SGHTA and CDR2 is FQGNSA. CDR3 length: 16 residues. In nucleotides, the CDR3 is TGTGTCAGCAGTAGTTCCGGGACACCTAACTACAATGAGCAGTTCTTC. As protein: CVSSSSGTPNYNEQFF.

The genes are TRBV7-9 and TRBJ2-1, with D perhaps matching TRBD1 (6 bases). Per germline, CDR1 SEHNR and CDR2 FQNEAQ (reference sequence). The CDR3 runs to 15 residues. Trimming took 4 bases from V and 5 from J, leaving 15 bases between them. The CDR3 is CASSSPRGVDNEQFF. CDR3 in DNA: TGTGCCAGCAGCTCCCCCAGGGGTGTCGACAATGAGCAGTTCTTC.

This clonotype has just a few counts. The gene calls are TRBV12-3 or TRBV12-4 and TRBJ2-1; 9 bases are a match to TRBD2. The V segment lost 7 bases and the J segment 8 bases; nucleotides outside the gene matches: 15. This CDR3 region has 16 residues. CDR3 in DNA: TGTGCCAGCACCCTCTTCGGGCTAGCGGGGAGCTATGAGCAGTTCTTC. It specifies CASTLFGLAGSYEQFF.

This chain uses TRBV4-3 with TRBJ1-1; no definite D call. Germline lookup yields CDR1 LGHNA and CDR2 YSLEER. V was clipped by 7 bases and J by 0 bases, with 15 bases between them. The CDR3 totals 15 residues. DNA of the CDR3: TGCGCCAGCACTCGAATTCTTGAACTGAACACTGAAGCTTTCTTT. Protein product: CASTRILELNTEAFF.

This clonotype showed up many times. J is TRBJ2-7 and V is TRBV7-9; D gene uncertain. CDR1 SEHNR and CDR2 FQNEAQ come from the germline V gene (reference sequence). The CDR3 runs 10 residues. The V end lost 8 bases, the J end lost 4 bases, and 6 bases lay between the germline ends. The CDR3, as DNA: TGTGCCAGCGGTGAATACGAGCAGTACTTC. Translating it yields CASGEYEQYF. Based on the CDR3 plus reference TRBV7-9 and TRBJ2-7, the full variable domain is DTGVSQNPRHKITKRGQNVTFRCDPISEHNRLYWYRQTLGQGPEFLTYFQNEAQLEKSRLLSDRFSAERPKGSFSTLEIQRTEQGDSAMYLCASGEYEQYFGPGTRLTVT.

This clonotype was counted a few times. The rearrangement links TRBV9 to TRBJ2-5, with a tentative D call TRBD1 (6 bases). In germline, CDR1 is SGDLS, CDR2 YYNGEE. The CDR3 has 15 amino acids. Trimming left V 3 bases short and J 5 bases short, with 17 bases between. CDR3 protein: CASSAGLQGRETQYF. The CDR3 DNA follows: TGTGCCAGCAGCGCCGGGTTACAGGGTAGGGAGACCCAGTACTTC. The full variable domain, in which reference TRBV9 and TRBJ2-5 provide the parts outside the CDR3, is DSGVTQTPKHLITATGQRVTLRCSPRSGDLSVYWYQQSLDQGLQFLIQYYNGEERAKGNILERFSAQQFPDLHSELNLSSLELGDSALYFCASSAGLQGRETQYFGPGTRLLVL.

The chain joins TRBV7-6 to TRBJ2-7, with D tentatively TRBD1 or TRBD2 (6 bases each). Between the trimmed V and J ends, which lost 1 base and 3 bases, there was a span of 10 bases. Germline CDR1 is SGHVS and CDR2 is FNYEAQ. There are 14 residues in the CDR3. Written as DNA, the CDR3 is TGTGCCAGCAGCTTAGGGGGGGCTGGCTACGAGCAGTACTTC. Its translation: CASSLGGAGYEQYF.

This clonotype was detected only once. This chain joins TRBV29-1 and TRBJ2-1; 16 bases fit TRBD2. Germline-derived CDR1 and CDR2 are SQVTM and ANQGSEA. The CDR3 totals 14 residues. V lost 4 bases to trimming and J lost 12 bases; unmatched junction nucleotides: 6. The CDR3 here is CSVGGLAGGLGQFF. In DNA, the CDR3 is TGCAGCGTTGGGGGACTAGCGGGGGGGCTGGGGCAGTTCTTC.

Here the CDR3 reads CASSTWTQRGETQYF. The CDR3 DNA follows: TGTGCCAGCAGTACCTGGACCCAGCGGGGTGAGACCCAGTACTTC. This sequence joins TRBV27 and TRBJ2-5; the match to TRBD2 covers 7 bases. The V gene end was trimmed by 5 bases and the J gene end by 5 bases; junction bases not matched to a gene: 11. The CDR3 loop spans 15 amino acids. From germline, CDR1 is MNHEY and CDR2 SMNVEV (reference sequence).

The DNA of the CDR3 is TGTGCCAGCAGTTACTCATCGGTGGGGGGCTACAATGAGCAGTTCTTC. Its translation is CASSYSSVGGYNEQFF. The V gene is TRBV6-6, the J gene TRBJ2-1; maybe TRBD2 (6 bases). The germline V gene encodes CDR1 MNHNY and CDR2 SVGAGI (reference sequence). Trimming took 0 bases from V and 3 from J, leaving 12 bases between them. The CDR3 length is 16 residues.

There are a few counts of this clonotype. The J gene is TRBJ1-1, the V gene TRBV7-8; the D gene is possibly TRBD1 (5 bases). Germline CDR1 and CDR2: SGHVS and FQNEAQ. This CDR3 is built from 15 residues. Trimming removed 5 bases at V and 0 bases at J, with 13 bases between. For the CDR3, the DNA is TGTGCCAGCAGCATACGGGACTCCATGAACACTGAAGCTTTCTTT. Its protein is CASSIRDSMNTEAFF.

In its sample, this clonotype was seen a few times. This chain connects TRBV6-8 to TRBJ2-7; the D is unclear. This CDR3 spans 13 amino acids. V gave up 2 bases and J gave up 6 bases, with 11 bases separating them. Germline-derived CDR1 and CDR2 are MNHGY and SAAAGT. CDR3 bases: TGTGCCAGCAGTTACACTTACAACGGCGAGCAGTACTTC. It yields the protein CASSYTYNGEQYF.